These 19 T cell receptor beta chains share one sample of origin, sequenced in a study of blood T cell repertoires in COVID-19. TCRdb's table, derived via immunoSEQ multiplex PCR, lists solely in-frame clones and lacks some. The table includes 170,000 or so clones, roughly 80% detected once. Sequenced material: peripheral blood. The receptors shown here come from a man between 18 and 29 years old with active or convalescent COVID-19.

The rearrangement uses TRBV28 and TRBJ1-3, with a weak D call TRBD1 (6 bases). V lost 5 bases, J lost 3 bases, and 14 bases lay in between. CDR1 is MDHEN and CDR2 is SYDVKM in the germline V gene. This CDR3 has 15 residues. The CDR3 DNA reads as TGTGCCAGCAGTACAGGGAAGCGGTATGGAAACACCATATATTTT. This sequence encodes CASSTGKRYGNTIYF.

The sample holds one count of this clone. The chain is built from TRBV27 and TRBJ2-7; 8 nucleotides agree with TRBD2. The V and J ends lost 5 bases and 3 bases, in that order; junction bases with no gene match: 15. This CDR3 comprises 17 residues. Germline V gene data show CDR1 as MNHEY and CDR2 as SMNVEV (reference sequence). CDR3 residues: CASSLSGIGSLFYEQYF. The CDR3 region has the DNA TGTGCCAGCAGTCTTAGCGGGATCGGGTCTCTCTTCTACGAGCAGTACTTC.

For this clone: Within the sample, other DNA sequences also encode this same CDR3. J is TRBJ2-1 and V is TRBV9, with 10 positions matching TRBD2. Germline V lookup: CDR1 SGDLS, CDR2 YYNGEE. V shed 0 bases, J shed 7 bases, and the junction held 4 bases outside the gene matches. The CDR3 has 15 amino acids. The CDR3 loop is CASSVVAGGLNEQFF. CDR3 coding DNA: TGTGCCAGCAGCGTAGTAGCGGGAGGTTTGAATGAGCAGTTCTTC.

The chain links TRBV27 to TRBJ1-5, with D hard to call. V dropped 6 bases and J dropped 4 bases, with 10 bases sitting between them. CDR3 length: 13 amino acids. Looked up from germline, CDR1 is MNHEY and CDR2 is SMNVEV (reference sequence). The CDR3: CASRKTDNQPQHF. CDR3 coding DNA: TGTGCCAGCAGAAAAACAGATAATCAGCCCCAGCATTTT.

The chain couples TRBV15 to TRBJ2-6; a weak D match, TRBD1 (6 bases). V dropped 1 base and J dropped 0 bases, with 16 bases sitting between them. CDR3 length equals 19 residues. The germline V gene has CDR1 LNHNV and CDR2 YYDKDF (reference sequence). CDR3 in DNA: TGTGCCACCAGCAGAGGTTCATGGGGACAATTCTCTGGGGCCAACGTCCTGACTTTC. Translated: CATSRGSWGQFSGANVLTF.

The V and J genes are TRBV4-2 and TRBJ2-3; possibly TRBD2 for D (5 bases). CDR3 size: 15 residues. The germline CDR1 and CDR2 sequences are LGHNA and YNFKEQ. V gave up 3 bases and J gave up 2 bases, with 12 bases separating them. The CDR3: CASSQILAPTDTQYF. CDR3 DNA: TGTGCCAGCAGCCAGATTTTAGCGCCCACAGATACGCAGTATTTT.

This clone was recorded only once. CDR3 nucleotide sequence: TGTGCCAGCTCCTGGGACAGGGGGAGCTCCTACGAGCAGTACTTC. Protein sequence: CASSWDRGSSYEQYF. This chain connects TRBV18 to TRBJ2-7, with TRBD1 matching over 11 bases. This CDR3 is built from 15 residues. V dropped 6 bases and J dropped 0; count of bases not matched to a gene: 4. The V gene's germline CDR1 is KGHSH and CDR2 LQKENI.

This clone was observed a single time. The CDR3 nucleotides read TGTGCCAGCTCACCTGTACAGGGGTGGAATGAGCAGTTCTTC. Encoded protein: CASSPVQGWNEQFF. The gene calls are TRBV18 and TRBJ2-1; 7 nucleotides agree with TRBD1. Germline V gene lookup returns CDR1 KGHSH and CDR2 LQKENI. The V segment lost 3 bases and the J segment 7 bases; nucleotides outside the gene matches: 6. This CDR3 comprises 14 residues.

The chain combines TRBV6-2 or TRBV6-3 with TRBJ2-7, with 12 bases identical to TRBD2. The junction had 9 bases not matched to a gene; V was cut back by 5 bases and J by 4 bases. This CDR3 is built from 16 residues. Germline V gene lookup returns CDR1 MNHEY and CDR2 SVGEGT. CDR3: CASSKNGLAGMYEQYF. CDR3 nucleotide sequence: TGTGCCAGCAGTAAAAACGGACTAGCGGGGATGTACGAGCAGTACTTC.

This clone has only one observation. The genes are TRBV4-1 and TRBJ2-5, with 10 bases fitting TRBD2. V trimming: 5 bases; J trimming: 5 bases; junction bases outside the gene matches: 11. Germline V gene data show CDR1 as MGHRA and CDR2 as YSYEKL. The CDR3 has 16 residues. Written as DNA, the CDR3 is TGCGCCAGCAGCAGTATCCAAGCGGGGGGGAGGGAGACCCAGTACTTC. It translates to CASSSIQAGGRETQYF.

The chain has TRBV19 and TRBJ1-2; 8 positions agree with TRBD1. This CDR3 comprises 13 residues. Trimming at V came to 7 bases and at J to 3 bases, leaving 4 bases not matched to a gene. Germline assignment: CDR1 LNHDA and CDR2 SQIVND (reference sequence). The CDR3 bases are TGTGCCAGTACACTGACAGGGGACTATGGCTACACCTTC. Its protein product is CASTLTGDYGYTF.

This clone was observed once. In the same sample, other DNA sequences code for this CDR3. This chain connects TRBV24-1 to TRBJ2-1, with 11 bases identical to TRBD2. V shed 3 bases and J 4 bases; nucleotides not matched to a gene: 4. The V gene's germline CDR1 is KGHDR and CDR2 SFDVKD. CDR3 length equals 16 residues. CDR3: CATSDPGTSGYNEQFF. CDR3 in DNA: TGTGCCACCAGTGATCCGGGGACTAGCGGTTACAATGAGCAGTTCTTC.

J is TRBJ1-4 and V is TRBV7-6; TRBD1 agrees at 7 bases. The CDR3 consists of 17 residues. The germline CDR1 and CDR2 sequences are SGHVS and FNYEAQ. Trimming at V came to 5 bases and at J to 4 bases, leaving 13 bases not matched to a gene. CDR3 protein: CASSLRQGPANNEKLFF. The CDR3 DNA reads TGTGCCAGCAGCCTTCGACAGGGCCCCGCCAATAATGAAAAACTGTTTTTT.

The rearrangement uses TRBV19 and TRBJ2-7; D may be TRBD1 (5 bases). The ends were cut back, 4 bases at V and 0 bases at J, with 13 bases in the middle. This CDR3 has 15 residues. Germline V gene data show CDR1 as LNHDA and CDR2 as SQIVND (reference sequence). The CDR3 sequence is CASSKGPTSSYEQYF. CDR3 sequence (DNA): TGTGCCAGTAGTAAGGGGCCAACCAGCTCCTACGAGCAGTACTTC.

This clone was observed a few times. The chain uses TRBV6-6 and TRBJ1-2, with 7 bases aligning to TRBD1. The CDR3 contains 15 residues. Looked up from germline, CDR1 is MNHNY and CDR2 is SVGAGI (reference sequence). V dropped 4 bases and J dropped 4; count of bases not matched to a gene: 9. The CDR3 loop is CASSFKGAAIYGYTF. In DNA, the CDR3 is TGTGCCAGCAGTTTTAAGGGGGCGGCGATCTATGGCTACACCTTC.

The V call is TRBV27, the J call TRBJ2-7; tentatively, D is TRBD1 (5 bases). Germline lookup yields CDR1 MNHEY and CDR2 SMNVEV (reference sequence). With 2 bases removed from V and 5 bases from J, the gap between germline ends came to 7 bases. This CDR3 has 12 residues. CDR3 sequence (DNA): TGTGCCAGCAGTTTAAAGGGGAACGAGCAGTACTTC. This encodes CASSLKGNEQYF.

The chain links TRBV4-2 to TRBJ1-2; unclear D gene. Germline V gives CDR1 LGHNA, CDR2 YNFKEQ. This CDR3 comprises 12 residues. Trimming shortened V by 9 bases and J by 6 bases, and 14 bases separated the two germline ends. The CDR3: CASLTGADGYTF. In nucleotides, the CDR3 is TGTGCCAGTCTTACGGGAGCTGATGGCTACACCTTC.

V and J are TRBV3-1 (or the pseudogene TRBV3-2) and TRBJ1-2; the D gene is possibly TRBD1 (6 bases). Germline values: CDR1 LGHDT, CDR2 YNNKEL (reference sequence). This CDR3 spans 14 amino acids. Trimming left V 6 bases short and J 3 bases short, with 14 bases between. The DNA for the CDR3 is TGTGCCAGCAGTCCTGGGGACACCTACTATGGCTACACCTTC. Translating gives CASSPGDTYYGYTF.

This clone turned up a few times. The J gene is TRBJ1-2, the V gene TRBV6-5, with 9 bases aligning to TRBD1. With V trimmed by 6 bases and J by 6 bases, 8 bases remained unmatched. This CDR3 has 14 amino acids. CDR1 and CDR2 from the germline V gene are MNHEY and SVGAGI. As DNA, the CDR3 is TGTGCCAGCAGCACAGGGGGCCGGTCCAATGGCTACACCTTC. Encoded protein: CASSTGGRSNGYTF.